This T cell receptor (beta chain) was sequenced during a study of CD8 T cells in Susac syndrome. Study-wide results and caveats: The study recognized that its TCR sequencing and HLA analysis covered a relatively small number of individuals.

This clonotype was observed a single time. Its antigen is still unknown. An input of roughly 0.5 to 1 ug of RNA was subjected to reverse transcription using random hexamers. TCRdb called the immunoSEQ multiplex PCR reads again in MiXCR, with one record for every CDR3 protein. The repertoire holds about 120,000 distinct CDR3 sequences, with about nine tenths as singletons. This CDR3 is built from 15 residues. The V end lost 5 bases, the J end lost 10 bases, and 21 bases lay between the germline ends. Germline values: CDR1 PRHDT, CDR2 FYEKMQ (reference sequence). Sequencing of TCR beta covered CD8+ and CD4+ T cells obtained from blood. Controls matched for age and sex were healthy donors.

The sequence derives from a human donor in good health. The sequenced sample consisted of CD4+ T cells from PBMCs. J is TRBJ2-1 and V is TRBV13; possible D gene TRBD1, 5 bases. For the CDR3, the DNA is TGTGCCAGCAGCGCTGGCGCCCCCAAAGGGGCCGAGCAGTTCTTC. This codes for CASSAGAPKGAEQFF.